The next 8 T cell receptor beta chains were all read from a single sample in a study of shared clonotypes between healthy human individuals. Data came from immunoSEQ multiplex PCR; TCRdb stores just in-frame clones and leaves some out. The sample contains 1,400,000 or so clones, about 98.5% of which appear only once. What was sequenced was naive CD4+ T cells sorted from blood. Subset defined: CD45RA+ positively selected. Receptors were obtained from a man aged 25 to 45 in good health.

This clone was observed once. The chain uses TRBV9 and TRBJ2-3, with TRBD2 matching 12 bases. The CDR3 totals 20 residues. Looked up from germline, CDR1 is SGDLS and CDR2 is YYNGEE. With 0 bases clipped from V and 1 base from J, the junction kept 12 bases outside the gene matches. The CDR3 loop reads CASSVGRLAGEWAGTDTQYF. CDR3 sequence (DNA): TGTGCCAGCAGCGTAGGCCGACTAGCGGGAGAGTGGGCTGGCACAGATACGCAGTATTTT.

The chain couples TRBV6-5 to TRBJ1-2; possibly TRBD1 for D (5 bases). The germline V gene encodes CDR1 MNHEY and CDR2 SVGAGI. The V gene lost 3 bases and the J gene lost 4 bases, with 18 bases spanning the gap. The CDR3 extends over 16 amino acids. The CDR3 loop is CASSYGSGVKAYGYTF. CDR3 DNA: TGTGCCAGCAGTTATGGTTCGGGGGTAAAGGCCTATGGCTACACCTTC.

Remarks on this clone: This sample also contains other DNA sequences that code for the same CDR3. CDR3 sequence (DNA): TGTGCCAGCTCACCACCAGGGGGGCCAGATACGCAGTATTTT. This gives the protein CASSPPGGPDTQYF. The chain employs TRBV18 and TRBJ2-3, with D perhaps given as TRBD1 or TRBD2 (6 bases each). This CDR3 contains 14 residues. Germline CDR1 and CDR2: KGHSH and LQKENI. The V and J ends lost 0 bases and 4 bases respectively, with 8 bases between them.

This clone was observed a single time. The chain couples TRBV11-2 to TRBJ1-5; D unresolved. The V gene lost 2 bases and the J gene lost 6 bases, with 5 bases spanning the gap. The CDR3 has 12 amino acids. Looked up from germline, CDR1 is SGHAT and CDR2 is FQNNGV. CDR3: CASSLSGQPQHF. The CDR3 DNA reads TGTGCCAGCAGCTTATCGGGTCAGCCCCAGCATTTT.

CDR3 in DNA: TGCAGTGCTAGAGGCTGGTGGCAGTTCTTC. This gives the protein CSARGWWQFF. This chain uses TRBV20-1 with TRBJ2-1; D remains ambiguous. CDR1 is DFQATT and CDR2 is SNEGSKA in the germline V gene (reference sequence). The germline V and J ends were trimmed by 1 base and 12 bases, with 7 bases remaining between them. The CDR3 is 10 amino acids.

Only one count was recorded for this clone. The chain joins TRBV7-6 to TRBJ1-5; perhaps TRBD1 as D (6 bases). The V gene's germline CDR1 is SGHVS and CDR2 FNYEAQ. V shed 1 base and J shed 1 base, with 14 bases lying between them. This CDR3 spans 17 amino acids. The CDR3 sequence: CASSLVGGQRSNQPQHF. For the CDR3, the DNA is TGTGCCAGCAGCTTAGTGGGGGGGCAACGGAGCAATCAGCCCCAGCATTTT. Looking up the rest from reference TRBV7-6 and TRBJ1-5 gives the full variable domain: GAGVSQSPRYKVTKRGQDVALRCDPISGHVSLYWYRQALGQGPEFLTYFNYEAQQDKSGLPNDRFSAERPEGSISTLTIQRTEQRDSAMYRCASSLVGGQRSNQPQHFGDGTRLSIL.

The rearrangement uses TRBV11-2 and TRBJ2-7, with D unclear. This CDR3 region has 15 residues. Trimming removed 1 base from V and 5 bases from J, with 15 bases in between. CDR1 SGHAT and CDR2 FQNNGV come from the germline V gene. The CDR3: CASSLGRTQQNEQYF. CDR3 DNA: TGTGCCAGCAGCTTAGGCAGGACCCAGCAGAACGAGCAGTACTTC.

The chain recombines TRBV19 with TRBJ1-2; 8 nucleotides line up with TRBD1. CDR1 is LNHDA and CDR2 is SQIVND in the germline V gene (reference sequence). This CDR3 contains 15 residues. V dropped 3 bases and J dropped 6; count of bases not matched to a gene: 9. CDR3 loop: CASSILGQGWDGYTF. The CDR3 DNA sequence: TGTGCCAGTAGTATCCTAGGACAGGGTTGGGATGGCTACACCTTC.